This TCR beta chain stems from a study of cytomegalovirus exposure and HLA in healthy donors. Study-wide results and limits: What was likely a sequencing artifact was a cluster of highly shared sequence variants. Some TCR beta chains (164 of them) were listed as cytomegalovirus-associated. A missense DCLRE1C variant was associated with V- and J-gene trimming of TCR beta chains in a later analysis, and an independent cohort replicated the association.

The primer mix had 60 Vbeta and 13 Jbeta primers. Generated by immunoSEQ multiplex PCR, the TCRdb table keeps only in-frame clones and is missing some. The table has about 150,000 clones, around 68% seen once. The CDR3 totals 18 residues. J gave up 0 bases and V 1 base, and 6 bases lay outside the gene matches. Germline values: CDR1 MNHNS, CDR2 SASEGT. The sample holds a few counts of this clone. What it binds is unknown. Material: PBMCs. This clonotype was sampled from a man aged 30 to 39 in good health and CMV-seropositive. The chain recombines TRBV6-1 with TRBJ2-6; 7 nucleotides line up with TRBD1. CDR3 DNA sequence: TGTGCCAGCAGTGAAGACAGGGGCTATAGCTCTGGGGCCAACGTCCTGACTTTC. Protein: CASSEDRGYSSGANVLTF.